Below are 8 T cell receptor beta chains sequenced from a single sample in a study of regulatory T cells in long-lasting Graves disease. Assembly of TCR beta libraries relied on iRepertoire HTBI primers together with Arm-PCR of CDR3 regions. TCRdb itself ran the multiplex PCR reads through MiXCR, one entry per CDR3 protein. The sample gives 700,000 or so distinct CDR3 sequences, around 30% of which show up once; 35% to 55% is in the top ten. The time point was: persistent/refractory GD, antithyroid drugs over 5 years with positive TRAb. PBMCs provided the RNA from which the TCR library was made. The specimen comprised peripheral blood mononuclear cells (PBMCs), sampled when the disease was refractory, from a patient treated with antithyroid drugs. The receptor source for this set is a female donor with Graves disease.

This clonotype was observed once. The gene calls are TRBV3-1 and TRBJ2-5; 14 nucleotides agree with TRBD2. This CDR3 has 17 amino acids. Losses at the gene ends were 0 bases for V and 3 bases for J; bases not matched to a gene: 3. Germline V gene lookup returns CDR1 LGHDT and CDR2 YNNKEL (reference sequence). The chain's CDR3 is CASSQDWGLAGEETQYF. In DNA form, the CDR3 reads TGTGCCAGCAGCCAAGATTGGGGACTAGCGGGAGAAGAGACCCAGTACTTC.

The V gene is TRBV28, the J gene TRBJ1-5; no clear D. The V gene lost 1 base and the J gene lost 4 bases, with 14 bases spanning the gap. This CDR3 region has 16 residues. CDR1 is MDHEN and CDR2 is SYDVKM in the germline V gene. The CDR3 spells CASSLYGFAGNQPQHF. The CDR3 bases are TGTGCCAGCAGTTTATACGGGTTCGCGGGGAATCAGCCCCAGCATTTT.

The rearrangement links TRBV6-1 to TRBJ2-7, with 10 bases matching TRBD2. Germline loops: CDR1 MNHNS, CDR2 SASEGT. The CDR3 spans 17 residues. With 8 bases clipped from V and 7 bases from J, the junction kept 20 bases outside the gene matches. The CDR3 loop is CASADRQRLAGAEEQYF. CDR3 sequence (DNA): TGTGCCAGCGCGGATAGGCAACGTCTAGCGGGAGCGGAGGAGCAGTACTTC.

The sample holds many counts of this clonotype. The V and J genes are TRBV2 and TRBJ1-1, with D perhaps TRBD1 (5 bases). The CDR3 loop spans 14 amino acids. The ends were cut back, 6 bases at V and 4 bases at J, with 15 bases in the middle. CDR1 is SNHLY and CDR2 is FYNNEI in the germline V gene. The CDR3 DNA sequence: TGTGCCAGCAGCAAACTACAGGAAGGCACTGAAGCTTTCTTT. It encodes CASSKLQEGTEAFF.

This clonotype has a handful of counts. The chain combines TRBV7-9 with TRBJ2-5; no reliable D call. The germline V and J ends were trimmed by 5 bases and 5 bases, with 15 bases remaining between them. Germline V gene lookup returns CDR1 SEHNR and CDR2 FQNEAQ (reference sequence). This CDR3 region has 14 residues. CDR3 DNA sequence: TGTGCCAGCAGCCTATCTCAGTCCTTTGAGACCCAGTACTTC. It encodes CASSLSQSFETQYF.

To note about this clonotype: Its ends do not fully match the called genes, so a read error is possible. CDR3 sequence reads: CASSQEGGRGWTEALF. CDR3 sequence (DNA): TGCGCCAGCAGCCAAGAAGGGGGCAGGGGGTGGACTGAAGCTCTCTTT. The J gene is TRBJ1-1, the V gene TRBV4-1; 7 bases are a match to TRBD1. This CDR3 region has 16 residues. Germline V gene data show CDR1 as MGHRA and CDR2 as YSYEKL.

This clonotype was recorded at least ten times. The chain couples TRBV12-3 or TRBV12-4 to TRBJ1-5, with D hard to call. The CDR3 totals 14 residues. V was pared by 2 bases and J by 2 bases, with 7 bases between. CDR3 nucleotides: TGTGCCAGCAGTTTACAACATCGCAATCAGCCCCAGCATTTT. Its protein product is CASSLQHRNQPQHF.

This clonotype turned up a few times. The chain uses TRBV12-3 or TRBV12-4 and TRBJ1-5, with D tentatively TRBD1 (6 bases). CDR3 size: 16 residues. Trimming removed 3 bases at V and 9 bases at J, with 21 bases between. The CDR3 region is CASSFESGAGVWPQHF. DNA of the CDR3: TGTGCCAGCAGTTTTGAGTCAGGGGCAGGGGTCTGGCCCCAGCATTTT.